Each of the 28 T cell receptor beta chains below was sequenced from the same sample in a study of PD-L1 blockade in urothelial cancer (dated by TCRdb to about 2017). Receptor libraries were prepared by the immunoSEQ multiplex PCR assay. Not all clones reach the TCRdb copy of this immuneACCESS table, which keeps in-frame sequences only. Checked studies attribute under half of the gap to unresolved V genes and leave the rest unexplained. The table for this sample lists approximately 88,000 clones; about 83% of them were counted only once. Approximately 2.1% of the sample comes from the top ten. The time point label corresponds to: pretreatment peripheral blood. The sample in question was PBMCs, obtained around atezolizumab (anti-PD-L1) treatment. All receptors derive from a man between 60 and 75 years old with urothelial cancer.

The rearrangement links TRBV27 to TRBJ1-6; 7 bases line up with TRBD1. The germline V gene has CDR1 MNHEY and CDR2 SMNVEV (reference sequence). V lost 4 bases and J lost 7; bases outside the gene matches: 4. This CDR3 region has 14 residues. The CDR3 nucleotides read TGTGCCAGCAGTTCCGGGACAGAGAATTCACCCCTCCACTTT. It codes for CASSSGTENSPLHF.

The gene calls are TRBV5-4 and TRBJ2-3, with TRBD2 as a possible D gene (6 bases). Trimming stripped 5 bases from V and 2 bases from J, with 18 bases between. The germline CDR1 and CDR2 sequences are SGHNT and YYREEE (reference sequence). The CDR3 totals 16 residues. The DNA for the CDR3 is TGTGCCAGCAGTCCCGGGACTCCAGTCTTCACAGATACGCAGTATTTT. It codes for CASSPGTPVFTDTQYF.

This clone has a single count. DNA of the CDR3: TGCAGCGTTCTACAGTCCTACGAGCAGTACTTC. Protein: CSVLQSYEQYF. The rearrangement links TRBV29-1 to TRBJ2-7; D is uncertain. The CDR3 length is 11 residues. Germline CDR1 is SQVTM and CDR2 is ANQGSEA. The V end lost 5 bases, the J end lost 1 base, and 6 bases lay between the germline ends.

The CDR3 DNA is TGTGCCAGCAGTCTCTTGCAGGTTAGCAATCAGCCCCAGCATTTT. Its protein is CASSLLQVSNQPQHF. This chain links TRBV2 with TRBJ1-5; no reliable D call. V was shortened by 5 bases and J by 0 bases, with 11 bases between the two germline ends. The CDR3 runs 15 residues. CDR1 and CDR2 from the germline V gene are SNHLY and FYNNEI.

The genes are TRBV28 and TRBJ2-7, with 12 bases lining up with TRBD2. V shed 5 bases, J shed 5 bases, and the junction held 7 bases outside the gene matches. Germline loops: CDR1 MDHEN, CDR2 SYDVKM. The CDR3 has 15 residues. CDR3 nucleotide sequence: TGTGCCAGCAGTCCCCCGACTAGCGGGAGCGACGAGCAGTACTTC. Translating it yields CASSPPTSGSDEQYF.

This clone was recorded only once. The chain has TRBV6-5 and TRBJ1-1; no clear D gene. This CDR3 comprises 13 residues. V was shortened by 2 bases and J by 0 bases, with 4 bases between the two germline ends. Germline CDR1 and CDR2: MNHEY and SVGAGI. The CDR3 protein is CASSYQVNTEAFF. The DNA for the CDR3 is TGTGCCAGCAGTTACCAGGTGAACACTGAAGCTTTCTTT.

CDR3 sequence: CASKGTGPTEAFF. Written as DNA, the CDR3 is TGCGCCAGCAAAGGGACAGGCCCCACTGAAGCTTTCTTT. This chain joins TRBV10-2 and TRBJ1-1; TRBD1 matches at 8 bases. Trimming at V came to 7 bases and at J to 4 bases, leaving 5 bases not matched to a gene. This CDR3 region has 13 residues. From germline, CDR1 is WSHSY and CDR2 SAAADI.

This chain links TRBV28 with TRBJ1-2; no reliable D call. Germline CDR1 MDHEN, CDR2 SYDVKM. The CDR3 totals 12 residues. V lost 7 bases and J lost 6, with 12 bases in between. For the CDR3, the DNA is TGTGCCAGCACCGTGCTCGGGGATGGCTACACCTTC. Its protein product is CASTVLGDGYTF.

This clone was found a few times. The rearrangement joins TRBV7-9 to TRBJ2-7, with 14 bases aligning to TRBD2. The V and J ends lost 5 bases and 7 bases, in that order; junction bases with no gene match: 4. Per the germline V gene, CDR1 is SEHNR and CDR2 is FQNEAQ (reference sequence). This CDR3 contains 14 residues. DNA for the CDR3: TGTGCCAGCAGCCCGACTAGCGGGAGGGATGAGCAGTACTTC. This sequence encodes CASSPTSGRDEQYF.

The chain is built from TRBV9 and TRBJ1-1; unclear D gene. The germline V gene encodes CDR1 SGDLS and CDR2 YYNGEE. The CDR3 is made up of 13 amino acids. Trimming pared 3 bases from V and 0 bases from J, leaving 6 bases between. The CDR3 nucleotides read TGTGCCAGCAGCGCGGGAATGAACACTGAAGCTTTCTTT. It yields the protein CASSAGMNTEAFF.

The V and J genes are TRBV5-1 and TRBJ2-3, with 11 positions matching TRBD1. The CDR3 has 18 amino acids. Germline V lookup: CDR1 SGHRS, CDR2 YFSETQ. Germline trimming cut 4 bases from V and 0 bases from J; bases unmatched to any gene: 10. The CDR3 spells CASSPGGTGGFSTDTQYF. DNA for the CDR3: TGCGCCAGCAGCCCCGGCGGGACAGGGGGATTTAGCACAGATACGCAGTATTTT.

The chain recombines TRBV6-6 with TRBJ1-5; 7 positions agree with TRBD1. The CDR3 is 13 residues long. Germline V gene data show CDR1 as MNHNY and CDR2 as SVGAGI (reference sequence). V lost 7 bases and J lost 5; bases outside the gene matches: 5. The CDR3 nucleotides read TGTGCCAGCACGAGACAGGGAGATCAGCCCCAGCATTTT. Its translation is CASTRQGDQPQHF.

The J gene is TRBJ2-7, the V gene TRBV6-1; 7 bases map to TRBD1. The germline CDR1 and CDR2 sequences are MNHNS and SASEGT. Unmatched junction bases numbered 10, after V lost 7 bases and J lost 1 base. This CDR3 region has 15 residues. CDR3 in amino acids: CASIPTQGQSYEQYF. Here the CDR3 DNA reads TGTGCCAGCATTCCCACCCAGGGACAGTCCTACGAGCAGTACTTC.

The chain is built from TRBV5-4 and TRBJ1-3; TRBD1 matches 9 bases. The CDR3 spans 16 residues. After removal of 0 bases from V and 2 bases from J, the junction contained 3 bases not matched to a gene. Germline values: CDR1 SGHNT, CDR2 YYREEE (reference sequence). CDR3 region: CASSLGQGGTGNTIYF. As DNA, the CDR3 is TGTGCCAGCAGCTTGGGACAGGGGGGAACTGGAAACACCATATATTTT.

V is TRBV7-9 and J is TRBJ1-1; perhaps TRBD1 as D (6 bases). The germline CDR1 and CDR2 sequences are SEHNR and FQNEAQ (reference sequence). The CDR3 is made up of 13 amino acids. Trimming stripped 5 bases from V and 2 bases from J, with 9 bases between. The CDR3 DNA sequence: TGTGCCAGCAGCAAACAGGGTAACACTGAAGCTTTCTTT. Protein product: CASSKQGNTEAFF.

The chain uses TRBV6-5 and TRBJ2-2, with 9 bases aligning to TRBD2. The CDR3 has 15 residues. The germline CDR1 and CDR2 sequences are MNHEY and SVGAGI. Trimming cost V 5 bases and J 6 bases; bases outside gene matches: 7. The CDR3 bases are TGTGCCAGCAGTACGGGACTAGCCGGGGCCGGGGAGCTGTTTTTT. Translated: CASSTGLAGAGELFF.

J is TRBJ2-7 and V is TRBV2; 10 bases align to TRBD2. This CDR3 comprises 14 residues. Germline V gene lookup returns CDR1 SNHLY and CDR2 FYNNEI. V gave up 7 bases and J gave up 2 bases; unmatched junction bases: 5. In nucleotides, the CDR3 is TGTGCCAGCACAACCGGGACTAGCGCCTACGAGCAGTACTTC. As protein: CASTTGTSAYEQYF.

The rearrangement joins TRBV30 to TRBJ2-1; D might be TRBD1 (6 bases). Trimming removed 3 bases at V and 7 bases at J, with 10 bases between. Germline V gene sequence: CDR1 GTSNPN, CDR2 SVGIG (reference sequence). The CDR3 loop spans 12 amino acids. The CDR3 protein is CAWSLQGNEQFF. As DNA, the CDR3 is TGTGCCTGGAGCTTACAGGGAAATGAGCAGTTCTTC. Combining the CDR3 with reference TRBV30 and TRBJ2-1 gives the whole variable domain SQTIHQWPATLVQPVGSPLSLECTVEGTSNPNLYWYRQAAGRGLQLLFYSVGIGQISSEVPQNLSASRPQDRQFILSSKKLLLSDSGFYLCAWSLQGNEQFFGPGTRLTVL.

The V gene is TRBV5-1, the J gene TRBJ1-2, with a weak D call TRBD1 (5 bases). Trimming took off 0 bases at V and 1 base at J, with 7 bases between the two ends. The germline V gene has CDR1 SGHRS and CDR2 YFSETQ. The CDR3 contains 14 residues. The CDR3, as DNA: TGCGCCAGCAGCTTGGACGGGGGTAACTATGGCTACACCTTC. Translated, it gives CASSLDGGNYGYTF. The complete variable domain, with remaining parts taken from reference TRBV5-1 and TRBJ1-2, reads KAGVTQTPRYLIKTRGQQVTLSCSPISGHRSVSWYQQTPGQGLQFLFEYFSETQRNKGNFPGRFSGRQFSNSRSEMNVSTLELGDSALYLCASSLDGGNYGYTFGSGTRLTVV.

The J gene is TRBJ2-2, the V gene TRBV7-3; D not resolved. The CDR3 sequence is 12 residues long. Trimming stripped 3 bases from V and 6 bases from J, with 5 bases between. CDR1 is SGHTA, CDR2 FQGTGA, per germline. The CDR3: CASSLRAGELFF. CDR3 DNA sequence: TGTGCCAGCAGCTTGAGAGCCGGGGAGCTGTTTTTT.

The J gene is TRBJ2-7, the V gene TRBV19, with 10 bases that match TRBD2. The CDR3 extends over 15 amino acids. V lost 1 base, J lost 3 bases, and 3 bases stayed unmatched. The germline gives CDR1 LNHDA, CDR2 SQIVND (reference sequence). CDR3 DNA sequence: TGTGCCAGTAGTATAGCGGCTAGCGGGAGCTACGAGCAGTACTTC. This codes for CASSIAASGSYEQYF.

The gene calls are TRBV6-6 and TRBJ2-7; perhaps TRBD1 as D (5 bases). This CDR3 is built from 13 residues. CDR1 is MNHNY and CDR2 is SVGAGI in the germline V gene (reference sequence). Trimming stripped 5 bases from V and 0 bases from J, with 8 bases between. CDR3 in amino acids: CASSRQNSYEQYF. The CDR3 bases are TGTGCCAGCAGTCGACAGAACTCCTACGAGCAGTACTTC.

Comments on this clone: Different DNA sequences within this sample yield the same CDR3. The gene calls are TRBV9 and TRBJ2-1, with 11 bases that match TRBD1. The CDR3 consists of 15 residues. V shed 2 bases and J 4 bases; nucleotides not matched to a gene: 2. Germline CDR1 SGDLS, CDR2 YYNGEE. The CDR3 bases are TGTGCCAGCAGCGTCGGGACAGGGGGATACAATGAGCAGTTCTTC. This codes for CASSVGTGGYNEQFF.

This rearrangement joins TRBV4-2 to TRBJ1-3, with 7 bases that match TRBD1. There are 21 residues in the CDR3. The V segment lost 4 bases and the J segment 0 bases; nucleotides outside the gene matches: 21. The germline V gene has CDR1 LGHNA and CDR2 YNFKEQ. The CDR3, as DNA: TGTGCCAGCAGCCTTACCCGACAGGGCCGACTAACTCCTCTCTCTGGAAACACCATATATTTT. Translating gives CASSLTRQGRLTPLSGNTIYF.

The rearrangement joins TRBV18 to TRBJ2-1, with TRBD1 matching 12 bases. Germline values: CDR1 KGHSH, CDR2 LQKENI. The CDR3 has 15 residues. The junction had 3 bases not matched to a gene; V was cut back by 3 bases and J by 6 bases. CDR3 sequence (DNA): TGTGCCAGCTCACCGCCGGGACAGGGGGCCAATGAGCAGTTCTTC. Protein sequence: CASSPPGQGANEQFF.

The chain employs TRBV2 and TRBJ2-1; TRBD2 matches 11 bases. The CDR3 has 16 amino acids. Trimming cost V 1 base and J 3 bases; bases outside gene matches: 2. The germline CDR1 and CDR2 sequences are SNHLY and FYNNEI. The CDR3 DNA follows: TGTGCCAGCAGTGAAGGGACTAGCGGGCGCTACAATGAGCAGTTCTTC. Its translation is CASSEGTSGRYNEQFF.

The rearrangement joins TRBV13 to TRBJ2-3; 11 nucleotides match TRBD1. V lost 7 bases and J lost 1; bases outside the gene matches: 7. This CDR3 region has 16 residues. The V gene's germline CDR1 is PRHDT and CDR2 FYEKMQ (reference sequence). CDR3 in DNA: TGTGCCAGCACCGAGCGGGACAGGGGGGGCACAGATACGCAGTATTTT. Its protein product is CASTERDRGGTDTQYF.

This clone occurred a few times. The J gene is TRBJ2-5, the V gene TRBV7-2, with 12 bases matching TRBD2. Germline CDR1 SGHTA, CDR2 FQGNSA. The ends lost 11 bases at V and 2 bases at J; junction bases unmatched: 9. The CDR3 length is 15 residues. The CDR3 is CAGKTSGRLQETQYF. The CDR3 DNA sequence: TGTGCCGGGAAGACTAGCGGGAGACTGCAAGAGACCCAGTACTTC. Based on the CDR3 plus reference TRBV7-2 and TRBJ2-5, the full variable domain is GAGVSQSPSNKVTEKGKDVELRCDPISGHTALYWYRQSLGQGLEFLIYFQGNSAPDKSGLPSDRFSAERTGGSVSTLTIQRTQQEDSAVYLCAGKTSGRLQETQYFGPGTRLLVL.